One and the same sample provided the 8 T cell receptor beta chains below, sequenced in a study of beta chain features in type 1 diabetes. All of the isolated RNA was reverse transcribed, so expressed TCRB transcripts were sequenced. Data came from immunoSEQ multiplex PCR; TCRdb stores just in-frame clones and leaves some out. The profile shows 850,000 to 900,000 clones, roughly a sixth of them singletons. Material for sequencing was naive CD4+ T cells from blood. These receptors were collected from a woman between 18 and 29 years old in good health.

The table lists this clone with a few counts. The gene calls are TRBV11-2 and TRBJ2-5; no clear D gene. Between the trimmed V and J ends, which lost 1 base and 3 bases, there was a span of 6 bases. CDR3 size: 13 residues. Germline V gives CDR1 SGHAT, CDR2 FQNNGV. In nucleotides, the CDR3 is TGTGCCAGCAGCTTAGTGGTTGAAGAGACCCAGTACTTC. It codes for CASSLVVEETQYF.

The gene calls are TRBV2 and TRBJ2-6; a weak D match, TRBD2 (6 bases). Germline-derived CDR1 and CDR2 are SNHLY and FYNNEI. V was shortened by 0 bases and J by 0 bases, with 15 bases between the two germline ends. CDR3 length: 19 residues. CDR3 protein: CASSEAYVGLFSGANVLTF. The CDR3 nucleotides read TGTGCCAGCAGTGAAGCATACGTGGGACTTTTCTCTGGGGCCAACGTCCTGACTTTC.

This clone turned up a few times. This chain joins TRBV23-1 and TRBJ2-7, with 8 bases matching TRBD2. TRBV23-1 is an ORF, and what it does is uncertain. This CDR3 contains 14 residues. The V and J ends lost 7 bases and 2 bases, in that order; junction bases with no gene match: 7. This CDR3 reads CASTIRRGAYEQYF. The CDR3 DNA follows: TGCGCCAGCACCATTAGGCGGGGGGCCTACGAGCAGTACTTC.

This rearrangement joins TRBV5-4 to TRBJ2-7; 7 nucleotides line up with TRBD1. V trimming: 2 bases; J trimming: 3 bases; junction bases outside the gene matches: 8. The germline CDR1 and CDR2 sequences are SGHNT and YYREEE (reference sequence). CDR3 length: 15 residues. CDR3 DNA sequence: TGTGCCAGCAGCTTCGGGACAGCACTAAACTACGAGCAGTACTTC. This gives the protein CASSFGTALNYEQYF.

The V and J genes are TRBV9 and TRBJ2-2, with 11 bases identical to TRBD2. V dropped 5 bases and J dropped 0; count of bases not matched to a gene: 3. CDR1 is SGDLS, CDR2 YYNGEE, per germline. This CDR3 contains 16 residues. The CDR3 reads CASRLAGDANTGELFF. In DNA, the CDR3 is TGTGCCAGCAGACTAGCGGGAGATGCGAACACCGGGGAGCTGTTTTTT.

Only a few counts were recorded for this clone. The chain employs TRBV9 and TRBJ2-1; tentatively, D is TRBD1 or TRBD2 (5 bases each). There are 16 residues in the CDR3. Germline V gene data show CDR1 as SGDLS and CDR2 as YYNGEE. Trimming pared 4 bases from V and 0 bases from J, leaving 14 bases between. CDR3 in amino acids: CASSPSRASSYNEQFF. The CDR3 bases are TGTGCCAGCAGCCCTAGCAGGGCGAGCTCCTACAATGAGCAGTTCTTC.

A few counts support this clone. This chain uses TRBV19 with TRBJ2-1; TRBD2 is a possible D gene (5 bases). CDR3 length: 15 amino acids. Trimming stripped 5 bases from V and 2 bases from J, with 13 bases between. Germline V CDR1 and CDR2: LNHDA, SQIVND (reference sequence). CDR3 DNA sequence: TGTGCCAGTAGTCAAAGGGAGCGTACCTACAATGAGCAGTTCTTC. This translates into CASSQRERTYNEQFF.

This clone was seen more than once but under ten times. The chain recombines TRBV23-1 with TRBJ2-3; no definite D call. TRBV23-1 counts as an open reading frame of uncertain function. The V end was cut by 2 bases, the J end by 5 bases, with 17 bases between. This CDR3 is built from 16 residues. CDR3 nucleotides: TGCGCCAGCAGTCAAGGCCGGGCACCACCAGTAGATACGCAGTATTTT. Residues: CASSQGRAPPVDTQYF.